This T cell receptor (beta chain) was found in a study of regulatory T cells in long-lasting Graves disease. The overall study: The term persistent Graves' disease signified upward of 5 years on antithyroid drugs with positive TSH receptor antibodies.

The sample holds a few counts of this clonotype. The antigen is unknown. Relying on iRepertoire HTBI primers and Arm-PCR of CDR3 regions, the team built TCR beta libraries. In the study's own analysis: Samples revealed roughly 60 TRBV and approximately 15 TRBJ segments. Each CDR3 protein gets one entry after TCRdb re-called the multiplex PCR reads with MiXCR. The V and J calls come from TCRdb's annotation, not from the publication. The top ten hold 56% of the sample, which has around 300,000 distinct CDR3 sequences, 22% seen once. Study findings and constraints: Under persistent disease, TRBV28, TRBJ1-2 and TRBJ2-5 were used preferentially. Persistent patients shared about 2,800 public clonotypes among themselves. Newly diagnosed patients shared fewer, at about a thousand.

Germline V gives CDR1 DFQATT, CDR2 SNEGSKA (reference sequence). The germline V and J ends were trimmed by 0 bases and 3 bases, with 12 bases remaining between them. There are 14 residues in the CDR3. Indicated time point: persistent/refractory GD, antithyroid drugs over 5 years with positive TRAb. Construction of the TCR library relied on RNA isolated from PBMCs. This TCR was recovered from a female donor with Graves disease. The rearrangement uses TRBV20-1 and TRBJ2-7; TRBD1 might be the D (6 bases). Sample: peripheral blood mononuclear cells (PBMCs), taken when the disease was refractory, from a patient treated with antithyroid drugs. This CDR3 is CSARDLQGIYEQYF. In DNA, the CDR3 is TGCAGTGCTAGAGATCTACAGGGTATCTACGAGCAGTACTTC.